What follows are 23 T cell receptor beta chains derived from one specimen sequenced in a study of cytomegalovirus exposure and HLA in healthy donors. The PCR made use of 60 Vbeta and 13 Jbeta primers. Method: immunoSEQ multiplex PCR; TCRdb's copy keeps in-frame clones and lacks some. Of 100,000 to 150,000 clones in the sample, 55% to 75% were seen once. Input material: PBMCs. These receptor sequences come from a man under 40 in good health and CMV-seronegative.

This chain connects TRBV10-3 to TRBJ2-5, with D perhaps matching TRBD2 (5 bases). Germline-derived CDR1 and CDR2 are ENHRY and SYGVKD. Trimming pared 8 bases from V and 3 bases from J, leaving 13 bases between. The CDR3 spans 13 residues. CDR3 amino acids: CAIRENDKETQYF. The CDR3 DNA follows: TGTGCCATCCGGGAAAATGACAAAGAGACCCAGTACTTC.

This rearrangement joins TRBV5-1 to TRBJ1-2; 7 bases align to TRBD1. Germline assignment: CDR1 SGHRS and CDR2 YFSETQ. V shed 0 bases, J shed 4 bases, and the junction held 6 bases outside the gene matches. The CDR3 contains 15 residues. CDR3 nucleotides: TGCGCCAGCAGCTTGGGGACAGGTTTCAGCTATGGCTACACCTTC. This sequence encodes CASSLGTGFSYGYTF.

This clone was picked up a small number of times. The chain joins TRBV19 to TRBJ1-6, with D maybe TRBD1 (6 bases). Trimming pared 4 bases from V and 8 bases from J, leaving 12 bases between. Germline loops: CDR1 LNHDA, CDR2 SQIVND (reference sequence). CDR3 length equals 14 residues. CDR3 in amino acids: CASSTQTGYSPLHF. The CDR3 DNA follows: TGTGCCAGTAGTACCCAGACAGGTTATTCACCCCTCCACTTT.

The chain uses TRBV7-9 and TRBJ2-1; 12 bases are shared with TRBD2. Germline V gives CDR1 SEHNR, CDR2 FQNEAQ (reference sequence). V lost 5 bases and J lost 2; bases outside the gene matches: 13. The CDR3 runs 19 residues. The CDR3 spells CASSPKGWTSGETYNEQFF. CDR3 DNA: TGTGCCAGCAGCCCAAAGGGGTGGACTAGCGGGGAAACCTACAATGAGCAGTTCTTC.

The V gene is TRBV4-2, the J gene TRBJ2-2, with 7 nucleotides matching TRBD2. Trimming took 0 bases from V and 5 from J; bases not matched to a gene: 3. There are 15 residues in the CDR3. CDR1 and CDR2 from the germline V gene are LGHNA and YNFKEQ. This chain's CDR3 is CASSQEGGVTGELFF. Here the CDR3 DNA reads TGTGCCAGCAGCCAAGAGGGGGGGGTAACCGGGGAGCTGTTTTTT.

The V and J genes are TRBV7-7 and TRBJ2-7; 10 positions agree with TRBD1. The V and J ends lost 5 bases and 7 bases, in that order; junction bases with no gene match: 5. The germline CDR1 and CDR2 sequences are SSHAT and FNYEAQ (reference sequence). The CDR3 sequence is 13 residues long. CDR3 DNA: TGTGCCAGCAGCCGGACAGGGGGTGGGGAGCAGTACTTC. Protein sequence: CASSRTGGGEQYF.

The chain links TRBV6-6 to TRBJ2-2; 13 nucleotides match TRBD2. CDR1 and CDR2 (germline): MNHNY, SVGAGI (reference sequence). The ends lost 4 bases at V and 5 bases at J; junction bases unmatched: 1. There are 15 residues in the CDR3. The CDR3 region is CASSWTSGGTGELFF. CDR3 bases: TGTGCCAGCAGTTGGACTAGCGGGGGAACCGGGGAGCTGTTTTTT.

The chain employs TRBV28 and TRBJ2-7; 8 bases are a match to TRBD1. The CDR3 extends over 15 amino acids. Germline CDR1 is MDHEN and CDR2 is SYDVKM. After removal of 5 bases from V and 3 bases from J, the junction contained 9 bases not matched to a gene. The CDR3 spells CASSPRRGRSYEQYF. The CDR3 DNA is TGTGCCAGCAGTCCCCGCAGGGGGCGCAGCTACGAGCAGTACTTC.

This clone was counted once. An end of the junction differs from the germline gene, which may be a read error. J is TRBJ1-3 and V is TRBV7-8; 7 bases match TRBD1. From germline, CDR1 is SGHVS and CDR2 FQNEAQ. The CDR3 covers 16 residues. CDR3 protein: CASSIAREGAGNTIYF. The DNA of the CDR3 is TGTGCCAGCAGCATAGCCCGGGAGGGGGCGGGAAACACCATATATTTT. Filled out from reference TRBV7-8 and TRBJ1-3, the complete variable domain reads GAGVSQSPRYKVAKRGQDVALRCDPISGHVSLFWYQQALGQGPEFLTYFQNEAQLDKSGLPSDRFFAERPEGSVSTLKIQRTQQEDSAVYLCASSIAREGAGNTIYFGEGSWLTVV.

CDR3 residues: CAISDPHRRGSERSYEQYF. DNA for the CDR3: TGTGCCATCAGTGATCCTCACAGGCGGGGTAGCGAACGCTCCTACGAGCAGTACTTC. The chain joins TRBV10-3 to TRBJ2-7; a weak D match, TRBD2 (6 bases). This CDR3 is built from 19 residues. Germline V gene lookup returns CDR1 ENHRY and CDR2 SYGVKD. Trimming stripped 3 bases from V and 0 bases from J, with 24 bases between.

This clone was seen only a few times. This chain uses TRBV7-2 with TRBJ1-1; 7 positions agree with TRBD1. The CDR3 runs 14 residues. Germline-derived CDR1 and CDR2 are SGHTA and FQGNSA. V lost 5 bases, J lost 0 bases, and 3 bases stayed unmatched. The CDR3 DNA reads TGTGCCAGCAGCAACGACAGGGTGAACACTGAAGCTTTCTTT. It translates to CASSNDRVNTEAFF.

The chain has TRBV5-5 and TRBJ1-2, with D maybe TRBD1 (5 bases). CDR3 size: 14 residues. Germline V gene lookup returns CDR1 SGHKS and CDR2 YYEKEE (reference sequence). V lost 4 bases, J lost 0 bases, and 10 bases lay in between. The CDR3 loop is CASSPGVSNYGYTF. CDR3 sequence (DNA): TGTGCCAGCAGCCCGGGGGTTTCTAACTATGGCTACACCTTC.

In nucleotides, the CDR3 is TGTGCCAGCAGCCCCAGCAGGAATGAAAAACTGTTTTTT. Translated, it gives CASSPSRNEKLFF. V and J are TRBV14 and TRBJ1-4; D gene ambiguous. Germline V gene data show CDR1 as SGHDN and CDR2 as FVKESK. V was cut by 4 bases and J by 5 bases, with 8 bases left in between. The CDR3 contains 13 residues.

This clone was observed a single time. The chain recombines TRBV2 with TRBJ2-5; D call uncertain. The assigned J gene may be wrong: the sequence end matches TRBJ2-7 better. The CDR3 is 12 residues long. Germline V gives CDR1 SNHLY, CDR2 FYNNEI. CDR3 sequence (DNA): TGTGCCAGCAGTGGGAGTTCCTACGAGCAGTACTTC. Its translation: CASSGSSYEQYF.

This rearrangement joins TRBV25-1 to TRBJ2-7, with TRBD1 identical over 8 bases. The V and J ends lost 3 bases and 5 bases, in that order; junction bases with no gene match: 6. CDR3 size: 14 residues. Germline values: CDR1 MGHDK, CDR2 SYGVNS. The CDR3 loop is CASSESTGGNEQYF. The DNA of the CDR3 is TGTGCCAGCAGTGAGTCAACAGGGGGTAACGAGCAGTACTTC.

The DNA for the CDR3 is TGTGCCAGCTTAGATGACGGCTACTACGAGCAGTACTTC. It encodes CASLDDGYYEQYF. The V gene is TRBV11-1, the J gene TRBJ2-5, with no clear D. The J call is uncertain, as TRBJ2-7 better fits the DNA end. CDR1 is SGHAT and CDR2 is FQDESV in the germline V gene (reference sequence). The CDR3 covers 13 residues.

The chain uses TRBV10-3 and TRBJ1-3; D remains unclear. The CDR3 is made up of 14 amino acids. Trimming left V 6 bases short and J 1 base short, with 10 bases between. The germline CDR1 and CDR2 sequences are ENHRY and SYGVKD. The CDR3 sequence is CAISAQLSGNTIYF. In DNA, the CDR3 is TGTGCCATCAGCGCGCAACTTTCTGGAAACACCATATATTTT.

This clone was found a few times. The CDR3 sequence is CASTLGQAGGHVDTQYF. The DNA for the CDR3 is TGTGCCAGCACCCTGGGTCAAGCGGGGGGGCATGTAGATACGCAGTATTTT. This chain links TRBV7-9 with TRBJ2-3, with TRBD2 matching 10 bases. The CDR3 loop spans 17 amino acids. J was trimmed by 5 bases and V by 7 bases; bases with no gene match: 15. Germline CDR1 SEHNR, CDR2 FQNEAQ (reference sequence).

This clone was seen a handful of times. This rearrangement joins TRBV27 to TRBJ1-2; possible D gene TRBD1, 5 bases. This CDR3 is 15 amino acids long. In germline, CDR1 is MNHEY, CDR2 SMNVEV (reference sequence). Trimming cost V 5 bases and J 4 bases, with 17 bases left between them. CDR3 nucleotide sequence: TGTGCCAGCAGTCTGAACCCGGGACTGTTCTATGGCTACACCTTC. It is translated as CASSLNPGLFYGYTF.

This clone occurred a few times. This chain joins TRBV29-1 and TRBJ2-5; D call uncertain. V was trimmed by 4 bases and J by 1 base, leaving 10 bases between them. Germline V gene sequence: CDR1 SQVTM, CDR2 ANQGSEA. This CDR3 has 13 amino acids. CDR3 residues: CSVVSQFQETQYF. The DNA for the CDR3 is TGCAGCGTTGTTTCACAGTTCCAAGAGACCCAGTACTTC. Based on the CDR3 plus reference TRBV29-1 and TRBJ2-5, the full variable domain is SAVISQKPSRDICQRGTSLTIQCQVDSQVTMMFWYRQQPGQSLTLIATANQGSEATYESGFVIDKFPISRPNLTFSTLTVSNMSPEDSSIYLCSVVSQFQETQYFGPGTRLLVL.

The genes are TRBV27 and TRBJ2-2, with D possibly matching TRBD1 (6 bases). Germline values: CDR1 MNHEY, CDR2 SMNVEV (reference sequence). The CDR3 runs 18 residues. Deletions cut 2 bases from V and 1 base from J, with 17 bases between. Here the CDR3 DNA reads TGTGCCAGCAGTTTAAAAAATGTGGGACACCAGAACACCGGGGAGCTGTTTTTT. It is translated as CASSLKNVGHQNTGELFF.

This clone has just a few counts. CDR3 sequence reads: CASSQGGQGLEKLFF. CDR3 bases: TGCGCCAGCAGCCAAGGGGGACAGGGGTTGGAAAAACTGTTTTTT. The chain recombines TRBV4-3 with TRBJ1-4; 10 bases line up with TRBD1. The CDR3 has 15 amino acids. Trimming at V came to 1 base and at J to 8 bases, leaving 4 bases not matched to a gene. Germline assignment: CDR1 LGHNA and CDR2 YSLEER.

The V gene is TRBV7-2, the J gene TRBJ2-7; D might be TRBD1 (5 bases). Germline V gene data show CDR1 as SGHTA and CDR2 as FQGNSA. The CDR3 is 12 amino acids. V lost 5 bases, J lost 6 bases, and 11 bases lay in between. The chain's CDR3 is CASSEGVGEQYF. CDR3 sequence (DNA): TGTGCCAGCAGCGAAGGGGTCGGCGAGCAGTACTTC.